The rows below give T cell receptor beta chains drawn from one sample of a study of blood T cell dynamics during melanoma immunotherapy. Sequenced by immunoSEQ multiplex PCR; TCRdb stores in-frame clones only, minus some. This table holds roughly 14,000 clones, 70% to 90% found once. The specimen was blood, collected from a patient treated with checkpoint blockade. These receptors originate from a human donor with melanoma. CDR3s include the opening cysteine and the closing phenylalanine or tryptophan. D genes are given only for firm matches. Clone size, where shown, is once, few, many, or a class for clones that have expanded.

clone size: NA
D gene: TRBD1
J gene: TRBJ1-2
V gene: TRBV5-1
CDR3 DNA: TGCGCCAGCAGCTCCGGGACAGGGGGTCAGAGCTATGGCTACACCTTC
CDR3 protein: CASSSGTGGQSYGYTF

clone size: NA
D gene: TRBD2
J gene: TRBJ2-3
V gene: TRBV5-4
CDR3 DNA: TGTGCCAGCAGCAGGGGGACTAGCGGGGGCTTAGCAGATACGCAGTATTTT
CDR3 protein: CASSRGTSGGLADTQYF

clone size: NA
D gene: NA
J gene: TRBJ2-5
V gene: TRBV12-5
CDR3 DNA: TGTGCTAGTGGTTGGGGGCCGGGGAACGGGCAAGAGACCCAGTACTTC
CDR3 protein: CASGWGPGNGQETQYF

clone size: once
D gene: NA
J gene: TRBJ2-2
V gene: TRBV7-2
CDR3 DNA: TGTGCCAGCAGCCGCGAACAAAGCGCGAACACCGGGGAGCTGTTTTTT
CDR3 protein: CASSREQSANTGELFF

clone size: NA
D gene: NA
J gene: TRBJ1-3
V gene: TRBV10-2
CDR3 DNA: TGCGCCAGCAGCGATCGCCGGAGAACTGGAAACACCATATATTTT
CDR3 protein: CASSDRRRTGNTIYF

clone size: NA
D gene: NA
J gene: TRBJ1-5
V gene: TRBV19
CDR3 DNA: TGTGCCAGTAGTCGGTCTCATAGCAATCAGCCCCAGCATTTT
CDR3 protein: CASSRSHSNQPQHF

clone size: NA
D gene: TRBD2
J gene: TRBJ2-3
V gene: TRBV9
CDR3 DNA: TGTGCCAGCAGCGTAGGGATAGCGGGGGTCGCGGATACGCAGTATTTT
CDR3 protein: CASSVGIAGVADTQYF

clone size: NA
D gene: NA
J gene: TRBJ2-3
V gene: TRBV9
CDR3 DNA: TGTGCCAGCAGCCCACGGACTGGTCCTAGCACAGATACGCAGTATTTT
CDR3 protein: CASSPRTGPSTDTQYF

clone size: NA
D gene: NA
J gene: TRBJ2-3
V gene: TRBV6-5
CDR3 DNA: TGTGCCAGCAGCTCCAGCGGGAGCACAGATACGCAGTATTTT
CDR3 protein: CASSSSGSTDTQYF

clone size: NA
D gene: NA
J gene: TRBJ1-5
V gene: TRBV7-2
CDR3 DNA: TGTGCCAGCAGCTTAGGGGCAGGGTGGGATCAGCCCCAGCATTTT
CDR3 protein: CASSLGAGWDQPQHF

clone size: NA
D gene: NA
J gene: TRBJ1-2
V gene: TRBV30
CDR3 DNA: TGTGCCTGGACAGCCGCAAGTAACTATGGCTACACCTTC
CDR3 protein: CAWTAASNYGYTF

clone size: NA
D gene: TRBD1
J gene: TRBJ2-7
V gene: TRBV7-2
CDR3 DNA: TGTGCCAGCAGCTCCAGGGGACAGGGCGCCTACGAGCAGTACTTC
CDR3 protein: CASSSRGQGAYEQYF

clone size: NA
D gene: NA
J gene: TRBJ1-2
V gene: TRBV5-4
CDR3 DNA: TGTGCCAGCACCATAGGATCTAACTATGGCTACACCTTC
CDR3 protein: CASTIGSNYGYTF

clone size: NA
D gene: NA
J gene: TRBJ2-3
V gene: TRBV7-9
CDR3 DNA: TGTGCCAGCAGCCAAGGCGATACTAGCACAGATACGCAGTATTTT
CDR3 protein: CASSQGDTSTDTQYF

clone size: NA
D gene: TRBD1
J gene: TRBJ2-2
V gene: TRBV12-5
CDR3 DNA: TGTGCTAGTGGTTCATCCTACGGGACAGTAAACACCGGGGAGCTGTTTTTT
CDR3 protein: CASGSSYGTVNTGELFF

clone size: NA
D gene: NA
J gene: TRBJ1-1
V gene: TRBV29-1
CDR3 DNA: TGCAGCGCCGATACAGGGAGTAACACTGAAGCTTTCTTT
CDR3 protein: CSADTGSNTEAFF

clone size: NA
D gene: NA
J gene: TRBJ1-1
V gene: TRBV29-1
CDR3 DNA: TGCAGCGTATCGTGGAGCGCCGGTCAAGCTTTCTTT
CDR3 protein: CSVSWSAGQAFF

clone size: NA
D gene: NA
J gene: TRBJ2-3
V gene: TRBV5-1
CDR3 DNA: TGCGCCAGCAGCCAAGGACTGATCACAGATACGCAGTATTTT
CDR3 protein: CASSQGLITDTQYF

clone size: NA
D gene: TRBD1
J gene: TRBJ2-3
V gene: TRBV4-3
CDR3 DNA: TGCGCCAGCAGCCAAGGGACAGGGGGCTCAGATACGCAGTATTTT
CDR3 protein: CASSQGTGGSDTQYF

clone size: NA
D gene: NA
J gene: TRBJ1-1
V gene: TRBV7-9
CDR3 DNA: TGTGCCAGCAGCCTCAGGGTTGACACTGAAGCTTTCTTT
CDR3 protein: CASSLRVDTEAFF

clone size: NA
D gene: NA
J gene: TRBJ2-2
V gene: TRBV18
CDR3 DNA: TGTGCCAGCTCACCACCCAACGGTAACACCGGGGAGCTGTTTTTT
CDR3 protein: CASSPPNGNTGELFF

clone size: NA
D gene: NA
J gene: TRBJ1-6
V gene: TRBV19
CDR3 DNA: TGTGCCAGTAAGGTCTCGGGTAATTCACCCCTCCACTTT
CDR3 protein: CASKVSGNSPLHF

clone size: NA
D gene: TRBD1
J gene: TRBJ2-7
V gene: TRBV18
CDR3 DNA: TGTGCCAGCTCACCGGGAACAGGGGGCAACGAGCAGTACTTC
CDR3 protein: CASSPGTGGNEQYF

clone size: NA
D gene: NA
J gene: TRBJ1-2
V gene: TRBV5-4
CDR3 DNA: TGTGCCAGCAGCCTCGACAGAAACTATGGCTACACCTTC
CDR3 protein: CASSLDRNYGYTF

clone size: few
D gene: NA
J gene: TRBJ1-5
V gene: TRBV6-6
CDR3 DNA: TGTGCCAGCAGTCCCGACGGAGGGAGTCAGCCCCAGCATTTT
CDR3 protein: CASSPDGGSQPQHF

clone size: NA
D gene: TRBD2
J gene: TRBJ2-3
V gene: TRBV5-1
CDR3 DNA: TGCGCCAGCAGCTTGGCCGCGACGGGGGGGCAGGATACGCAGTATTTT
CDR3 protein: CASSLAATGGQDTQYF

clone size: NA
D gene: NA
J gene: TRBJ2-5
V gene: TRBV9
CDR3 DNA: TGTGCCAGCAGCGTAGCTATGCGGGAGACCCAGTACTTC
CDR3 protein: CASSVAMRETQYF

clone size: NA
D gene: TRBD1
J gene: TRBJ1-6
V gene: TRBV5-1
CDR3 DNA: TGCGCCAGCAGCCCGGGGACAGGGATCTCACCCCTCCACTTT
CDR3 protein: CASSPGTGISPLHF

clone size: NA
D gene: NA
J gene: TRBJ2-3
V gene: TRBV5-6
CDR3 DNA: TGTGCCAGCAGCTTGACGCGGGGGCCCCGCACAGATACGCAGTATTTT
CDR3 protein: CASSLTRGPRTDTQYF

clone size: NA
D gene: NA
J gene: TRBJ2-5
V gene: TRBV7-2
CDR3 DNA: TGTGCCAGCAGCTTATTCGGGAACACAAAAGAGACCCAGTACTTC
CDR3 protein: CASSLFGNTKETQYF

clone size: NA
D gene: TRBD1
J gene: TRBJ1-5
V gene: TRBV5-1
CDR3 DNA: TGCGCCAGCAGCTGGGGACAGGGAGGAAATCAGCCCCAGCATTTT
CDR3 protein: CASSWGQGGNQPQHF

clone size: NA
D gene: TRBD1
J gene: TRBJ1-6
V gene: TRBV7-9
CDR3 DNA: TGTGCCAGCAGCTTGCAGGGGGCTGATAATTCACCCCTCCACTTT
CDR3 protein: CASSLQGADNSPLHF

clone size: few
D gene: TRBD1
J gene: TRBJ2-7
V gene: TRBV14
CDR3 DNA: TGTGCCAGCAGCCAAGAAACAGGGGTTATCTACGAGCAGTACTTC
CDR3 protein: CASSQETGVIYEQYF

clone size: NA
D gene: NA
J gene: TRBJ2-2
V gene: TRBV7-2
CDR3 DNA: TGTGCCAGCAGCTCAAACTGGCTCCCCGGCGGGGAGCTGTTTTTT
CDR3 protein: CASSSNWLPGGELFF

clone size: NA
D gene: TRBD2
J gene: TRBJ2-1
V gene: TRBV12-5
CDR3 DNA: TGTGCTAGTGGTTTGAGGACGGGGGGGCGCTACAATGAGCAGTTCTTC
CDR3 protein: CASGLRTGGRYNEQFF

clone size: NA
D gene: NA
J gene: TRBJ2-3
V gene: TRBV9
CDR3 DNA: TGTGCCAGCAGCTTCACAGATACGCAGTATTTT
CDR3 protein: CASSFTDTQYF

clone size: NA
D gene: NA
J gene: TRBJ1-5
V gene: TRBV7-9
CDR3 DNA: TGTGCCAGCAGCCAGGACAATCAGCCCCAGCATTTT
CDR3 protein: CASSQDNQPQHF

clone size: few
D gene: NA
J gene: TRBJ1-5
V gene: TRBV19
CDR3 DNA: TGTGCCAGTAGTGTCCTGGGATCTCTTAGCAATCAGCCCCAGCATTTT
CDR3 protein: CASSVLGSLSNQPQHF

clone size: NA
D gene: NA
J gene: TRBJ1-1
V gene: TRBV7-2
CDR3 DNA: TGTGCCAGCAGCTCGGGACGGATGAACACTGAAGCTTTCTTT
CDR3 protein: CASSSGRMNTEAFF

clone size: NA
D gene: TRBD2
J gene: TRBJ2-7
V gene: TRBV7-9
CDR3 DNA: TGTGCCAGCAGCTTAGGAAATAGCGGGGGTGCCTACGAGCAGTACTTC
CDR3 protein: CASSLGNSGGAYEQYF

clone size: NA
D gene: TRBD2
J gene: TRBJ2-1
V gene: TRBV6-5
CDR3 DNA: TGTGCCAGCAGTTACTCGCCTAGCGGGGAGGGGGAGCAGTTCTTC
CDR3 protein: CASSYSPSGEGEQFF

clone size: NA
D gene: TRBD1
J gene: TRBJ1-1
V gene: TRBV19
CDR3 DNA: TGTGCCAGTAGTGTTAAAACAGGGGCGCAAGTTGAAGCTTTCTTT
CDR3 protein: CASSVKTGAQVEAFF

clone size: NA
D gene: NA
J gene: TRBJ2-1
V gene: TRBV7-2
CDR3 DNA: TGTGCCAGCAGATCTCACATGAGCTCCTACAATGAGCAGTTCTTC
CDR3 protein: CASRSHMSSYNEQFF

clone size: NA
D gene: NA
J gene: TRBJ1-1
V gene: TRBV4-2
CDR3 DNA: TGTGCCAGCAGCCAAGAGATCAAAGGGGGTTTTGAAGCTTTCTTT
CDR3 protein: CASSQEIKGGFEAFF

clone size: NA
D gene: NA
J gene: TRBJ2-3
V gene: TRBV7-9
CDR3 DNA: TGTGCCAGCAGCTTAGGTCAGGTGAAAGATACGCAGTATTTT
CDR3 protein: CASSLGQVKDTQYF

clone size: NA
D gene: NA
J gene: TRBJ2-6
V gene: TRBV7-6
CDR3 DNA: TGTGCCAGCAGCTTAGCACGGTCGGCGGGGGCCAACGTCCTGACTTTC
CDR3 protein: CASSLARSAGANVLTF

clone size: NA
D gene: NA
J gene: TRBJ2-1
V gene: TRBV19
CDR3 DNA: TGTGCCAGTAGTCAGGTCAATGAGCAGTTCTTC
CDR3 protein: CASSQVNEQFF

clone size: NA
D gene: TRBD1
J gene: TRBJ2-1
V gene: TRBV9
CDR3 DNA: TGTGCCAGCAGCGAGACAGGGATACCCTACAATGAGCAGTTCTTC
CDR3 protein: CASSETGIPYNEQFF

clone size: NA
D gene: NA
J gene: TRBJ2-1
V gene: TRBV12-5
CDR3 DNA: TGTGCTAGTGGTTTGGTAATGGGGGGCCTTGAGCAGTTCTTC
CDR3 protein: CASGLVMGGLEQFF

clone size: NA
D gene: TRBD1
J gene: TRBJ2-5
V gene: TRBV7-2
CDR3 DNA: TGTGCCAGCAGCTTAAGCAGGGGGCAAGAGACCCAGTACTTC
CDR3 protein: CASSLSRGQETQYF

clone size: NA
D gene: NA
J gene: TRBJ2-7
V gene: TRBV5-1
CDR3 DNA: TGCGCCAGCCCCCCCGGAGGGGATAGGCACGAGCAGTACTTC
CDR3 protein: CASPPGGDRHEQYF

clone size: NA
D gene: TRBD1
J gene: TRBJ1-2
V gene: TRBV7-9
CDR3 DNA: TGTGCCAGCAGCCCCGGGACAGGGATGAGGGGCTACACCTTC
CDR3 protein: CASSPGTGMRGYTF